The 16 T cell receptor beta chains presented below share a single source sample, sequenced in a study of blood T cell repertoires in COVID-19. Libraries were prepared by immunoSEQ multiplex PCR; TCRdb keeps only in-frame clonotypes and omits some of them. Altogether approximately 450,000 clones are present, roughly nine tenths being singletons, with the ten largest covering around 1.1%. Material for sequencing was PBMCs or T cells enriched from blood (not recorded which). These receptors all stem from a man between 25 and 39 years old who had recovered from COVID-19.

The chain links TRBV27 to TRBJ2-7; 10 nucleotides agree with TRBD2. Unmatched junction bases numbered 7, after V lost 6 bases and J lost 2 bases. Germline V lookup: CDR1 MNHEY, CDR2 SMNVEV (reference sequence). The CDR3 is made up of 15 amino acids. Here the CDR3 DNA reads TGTGCCAGCAGGACCGGGACTAGCGTCGCCTACGAGCAGTACTTC. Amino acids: CASRTGTSVAYEQYF.

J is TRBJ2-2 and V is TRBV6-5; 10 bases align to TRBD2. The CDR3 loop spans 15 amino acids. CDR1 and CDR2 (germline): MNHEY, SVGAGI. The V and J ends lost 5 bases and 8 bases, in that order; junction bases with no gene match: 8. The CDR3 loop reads CASSPAGGILGELFF. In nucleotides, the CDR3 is TGTGCCAGCAGTCCAGCGGGAGGGATATTGGGGGAGCTGTTTTTT.

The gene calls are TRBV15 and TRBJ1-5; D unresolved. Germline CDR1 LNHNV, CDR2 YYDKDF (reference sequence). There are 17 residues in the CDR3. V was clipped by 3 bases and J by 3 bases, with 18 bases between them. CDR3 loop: CATSSIPFSTVNQPQHF. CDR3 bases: TGTGCCACCAGCAGCATACCTTTTAGTACAGTCAATCAGCCCCAGCATTTT. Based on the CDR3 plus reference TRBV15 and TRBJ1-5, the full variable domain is DAMVIQNPRYQVTQFGKPVTLSCSQTLNHNVMYWYQQKSSQAPKLLFHYYDKDFNNEADTPDNFQSRRPNTSFCFLDIRSPGLGDTAMYLCATSSIPFSTVNQPQHFGDGTRLSIL.

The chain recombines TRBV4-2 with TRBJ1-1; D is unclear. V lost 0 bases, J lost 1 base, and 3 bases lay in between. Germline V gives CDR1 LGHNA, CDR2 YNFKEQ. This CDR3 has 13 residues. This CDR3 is CASSQDGNTEAFF. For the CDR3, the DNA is TGTGCCAGCAGCCAAGACGGGAACACTGAAGCTTTCTTT.

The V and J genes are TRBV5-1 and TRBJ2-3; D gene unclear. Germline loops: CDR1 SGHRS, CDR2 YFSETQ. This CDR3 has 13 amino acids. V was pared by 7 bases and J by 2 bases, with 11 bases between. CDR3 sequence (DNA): TGCGCCAGCGGGTCGGGTAACACAGATACGCAGTATTTT. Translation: CASGSGNTDTQYF.

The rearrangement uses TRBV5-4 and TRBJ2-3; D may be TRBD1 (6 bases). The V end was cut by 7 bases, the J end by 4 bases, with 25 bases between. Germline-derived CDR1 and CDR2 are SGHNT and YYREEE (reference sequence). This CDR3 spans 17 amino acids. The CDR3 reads CASAGDLQGSGADTQYF. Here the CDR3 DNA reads TGTGCCAGCGCCGGCGACCTACAGGGAAGTGGGGCAGATACGCAGTATTTT.

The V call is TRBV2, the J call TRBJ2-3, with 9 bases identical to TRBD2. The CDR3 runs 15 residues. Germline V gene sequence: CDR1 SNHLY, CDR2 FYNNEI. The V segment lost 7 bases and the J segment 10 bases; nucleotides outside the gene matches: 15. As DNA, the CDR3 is TGTGCCAGCACTGGGGGTGCGGGAGGGCCTTCCCCGCAGTATTTT. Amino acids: CASTGGAGGPSPQYF.

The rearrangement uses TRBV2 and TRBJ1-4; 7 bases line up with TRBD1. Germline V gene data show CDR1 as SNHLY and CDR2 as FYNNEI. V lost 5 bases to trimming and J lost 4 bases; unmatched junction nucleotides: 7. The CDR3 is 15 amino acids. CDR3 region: CASSLQGQINEKLFF. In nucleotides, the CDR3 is TGTGCCAGCAGTTTGCAGGGACAGATTAATGAAAAACTGTTTTTT.

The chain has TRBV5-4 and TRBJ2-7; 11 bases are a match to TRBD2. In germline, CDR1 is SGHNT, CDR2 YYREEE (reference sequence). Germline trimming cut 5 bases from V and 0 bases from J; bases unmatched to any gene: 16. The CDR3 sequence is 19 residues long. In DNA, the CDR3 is TGTGCCAGCAGTCCTATTCCTAGCGGGAGGACGAAGAGCTCCTACGAGCAGTACTTC. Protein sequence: CASSPIPSGRTKSSYEQYF.

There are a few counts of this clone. CDR3 protein: CASRNRGLNEKLFF. The DNA of the CDR3 is TGTGCCAGCAGAAACAGGGGCCTTAATGAAAAACTGTTTTTT. V is TRBV27 and J is TRBJ1-4; 7 bases match TRBD1. This CDR3 has 14 residues. Germline V gene data show CDR1 as MNHEY and CDR2 as SMNVEV (reference sequence). V was clipped by 6 bases and J by 4 bases; unmatched bases: 5.

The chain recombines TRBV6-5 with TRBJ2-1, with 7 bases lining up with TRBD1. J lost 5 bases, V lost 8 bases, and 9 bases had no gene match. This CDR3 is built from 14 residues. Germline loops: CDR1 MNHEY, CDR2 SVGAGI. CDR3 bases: TGTGCCAGCGGCCGGGACAGTTCCAACAATGAGCAGTTCTTC. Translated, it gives CASGRDSSNNEQFF.

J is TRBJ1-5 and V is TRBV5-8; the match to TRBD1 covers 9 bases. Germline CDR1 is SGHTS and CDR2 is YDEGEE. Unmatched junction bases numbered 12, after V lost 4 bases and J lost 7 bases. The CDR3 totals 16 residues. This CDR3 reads CASSPGTGMPRQPQHF. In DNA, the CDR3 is TGTGCCAGCAGCCCCGGGACAGGGATGCCTAGGCAGCCCCAGCATTTT.

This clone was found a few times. Here the CDR3 reads CASFGQMNTEAFF. The CDR3 DNA is TGTGCCAGCTTTGGGCAGATGAACACTGAAGCTTTCTTT. This chain joins TRBV7-6 and TRBJ1-1; D is unclear. CDR1 and CDR2 from the germline V gene are SGHVS and FNYEAQ. Trimming removed 8 bases from V and 0 bases from J, with 10 bases in between. This CDR3 region has 13 residues. Together with reference TRBV7-6 and TRBJ1-1, the CDR3 gives the full variable domain: GAGVSQSPRYKVTKRGQDVALRCDPISGHVSLYWYRQALGQGPEFLTYFNYEAQQDKSGLPNDRFSAERPEGSISTLTIQRTEQRDSAMYRCASFGQMNTEAFFGQGTRLTVV.

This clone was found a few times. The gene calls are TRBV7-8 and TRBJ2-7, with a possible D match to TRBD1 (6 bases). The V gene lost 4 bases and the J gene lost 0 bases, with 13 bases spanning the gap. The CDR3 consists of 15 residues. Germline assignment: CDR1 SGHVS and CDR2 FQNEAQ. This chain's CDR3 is CASSSSAGDSYEQYF. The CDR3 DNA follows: TGTGCCAGCAGCTCTTCGGCAGGGGACTCCTACGAGCAGTACTTC.

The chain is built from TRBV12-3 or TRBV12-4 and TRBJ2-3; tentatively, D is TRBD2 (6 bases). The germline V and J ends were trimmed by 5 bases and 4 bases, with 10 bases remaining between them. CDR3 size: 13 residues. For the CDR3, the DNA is TGTGCCAGCAGTCCGGGACTCTCAGATACGCAGTATTTT. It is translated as CASSPGLSDTQYF.

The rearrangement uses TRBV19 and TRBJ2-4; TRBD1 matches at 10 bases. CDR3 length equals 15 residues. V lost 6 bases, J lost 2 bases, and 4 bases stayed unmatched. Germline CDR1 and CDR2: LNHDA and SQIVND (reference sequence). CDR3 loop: CASSMTGGSKNIQYF. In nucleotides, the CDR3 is TGTGCCAGTAGCATGACAGGGGGCTCCAAAAACATTCAGTACTTC.